The 3 T cell receptor beta chains listed next were all sequenced from one sample in a study. MiXCR, applied by TCRdb to the 5' RACE reads, yields one record per CDR3 protein. This repertoire shows just over 60,000 distinct CDR3 sequences, approximately 31% found once; its top ten account for approximately 2.2%. The sequenced sample consisted of tumor-infiltrating naive CD4+ T cells sorted from the breast tumor. Subset reported: naive CD4+ T cells, CD4+CD45RA+CD25-. The receptors derive from a female donor with breast cancer.

This chain uses TRBV9 with TRBJ2-5; no firm D call. Deletions cut 0 bases from V and 2 bases from J, with 11 bases between. The germline gives CDR1 SGDLS, CDR2 YYNGEE. This CDR3 spans 15 amino acids. This CDR3 is CASSVAYSRQETQYF. The DNA for the CDR3 is TGTGCCAGCAGCGTAGCTTACAGTAGGCAAGAGACCCAGTACTTC. Full variable domain (missing parts from reference TRBV9 and TRBJ2-5): DSGVTQTPKHLITATGQRVTLRCSPRSGDLSVYWYQQSLDQGLQFLIQYYNGEERAKGNILERFSAQQFPDLHSELNLSSLELGDSALYFCASSVAYSRQETQYFGPGTRLLVL.

This chain uses TRBV20-1 with TRBJ2-7; 10 bases align to TRBD2. V was pared by 1 base and J by 6 bases, with 6 bases of the junction left unmatched. This CDR3 is built from 14 residues. Germline assignment: CDR1 DFQATT and CDR2 SNEGSKA (reference sequence). The CDR3 loop reads CSARAPLAGVEQYF. For the CDR3, the DNA is TGCAGTGCTAGAGCTCCGCTAGCGGGAGTCGAGCAGTACTTC.

Points on this clonotype: One junction end disagrees with the germline gene, perhaps due to a read error. The chain uses TRBV20-1 and TRBJ2-1; 9 bases match TRBD2. Per germline, CDR1 DFQATT and CDR2 SNEGSKA (reference sequence). The CDR3 loop spans 14 amino acids. Here the CDR3 reads CGAVISGSPGEQFF. DNA for the CDR3: TGCGGTGCTGTAATTAGCGGGAGTCCCGGTGAGCAGTTCTTC.